The sequence of this T cell receptor beta chain was determined in a study of graft-versus-host responses after intestinal transplantation. Study-level information: Anti-thymocyte globulin induction preceded approximately three years of tacrolimus and steroid maintenance in all recipients. General study points: High graft-versus-host to host-versus-graft clonal ratios were found in allografts of patients who had graft-donor T cell macrochimerism. GvH clones turned up in recipient marrow; some had shown up first in ileum or blood. Early declines in HvG clones that occurred post-transplant were associated with peak circulating GvH clone levels.

Produced via immunoSEQ multiplex PCR; TCRdb's table is partial and in-frame only. The repertoire holds roughly 98,000 clones, with 90% to 95% as singletons. The CDR3 has 13 residues. With 11 bases removed from V and 6 bases from J, the gap between germline ends came to 19 bases. CDR1 is MNHEY, CDR2 SVGAGI, per germline. As to this clone: The antigen is undetermined.

This sequence originates from a human donor who was the organ donor for an intestinal transplant. The material sequenced was unstimulated CD8+ T cells sorted from spleen or lymph node cells, taken before transplant. This chain connects TRBV6-5 to TRBJ1-1; perhaps TRBD1 as D (5 bases). CDR3 in amino acids: CASRGVGASEAFF. For the CDR3, the DNA is TGTGCCTCCCGCGGGGTAGGGGCCTCTGAAGCTTTCTTT.